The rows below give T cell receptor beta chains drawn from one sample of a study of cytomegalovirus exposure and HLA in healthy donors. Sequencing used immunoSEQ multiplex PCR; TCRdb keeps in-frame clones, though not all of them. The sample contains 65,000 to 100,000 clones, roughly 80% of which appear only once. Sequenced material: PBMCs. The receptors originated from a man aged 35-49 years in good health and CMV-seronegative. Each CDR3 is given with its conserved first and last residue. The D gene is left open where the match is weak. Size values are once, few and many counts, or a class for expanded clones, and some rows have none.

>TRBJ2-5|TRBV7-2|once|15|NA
TGTGCCAGCAGCGATCGTAGGGGTTTCCAAGAGACCCAGTACTTC
CASSDRRGFQETQYF
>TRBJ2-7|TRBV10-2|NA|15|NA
TGCGCCAGCGGCTCAGGACAGCGTTCCTCCTACGAGCAGTACTTC
CASGSGQRSSYEQYF
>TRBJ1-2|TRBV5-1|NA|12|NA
TGCGCCAGCAGGGACGTACAGGGAGGCTACACCTTC
CASRDVQGGYTF
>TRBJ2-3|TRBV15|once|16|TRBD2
TGTGCCACCAGCAGGTATAGCGGGGGGGCCCCAGATACGCAGTATTTT
CATSRYSGGAPDTQYF
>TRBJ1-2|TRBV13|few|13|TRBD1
TGTGCCAGCAGCTTGACAGGGCCTGGGGGCTACACCTTC
CASSLTGPGGYTF
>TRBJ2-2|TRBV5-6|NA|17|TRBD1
TGTGCCAGCAGCATGACAGGGGTGATACGAAACACCGGGGAGCTGTTTTTT
CASSMTGVIRNTGELFF
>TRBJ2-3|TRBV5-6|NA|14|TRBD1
TGTGCCAGCAGCTGGACAGGGATCACAGATACGCAGTATTTT
CASSWTGITDTQYF
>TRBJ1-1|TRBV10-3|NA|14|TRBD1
TGTGCCATCAATACCGGGACAGGGGGAACTGAAGCTTTCTTT
CAINTGTGGTEAFF
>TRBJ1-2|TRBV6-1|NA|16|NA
TGTGCCAGCAGTGAAGACAGGGCGCGAGCTAACTATGGCTACACCTTC
CASSEDRARANYGYTF
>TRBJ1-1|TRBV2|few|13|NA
TGTGCCAGCAGTGAAGCGTATAGCACTGAAGCTTTCTTT
CASSEAYSTEAFF
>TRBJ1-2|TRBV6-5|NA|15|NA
TGTGCCAGCAGTTACTCGGGAGGGGACGGGTATGGCTACACCTTC
CASSYSGGDGYGYTF
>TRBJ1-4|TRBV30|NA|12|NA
TGTGCCTGGAGTCCAATGAGTGAAAAACTGTTTTTT
CAWSPMSEKLFF
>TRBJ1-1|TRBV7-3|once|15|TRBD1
TGTGCCAGCAGCTACGGGACAGGACGGAACACTGAAGCTTTCTTT
CASSYGTGRNTEAFF
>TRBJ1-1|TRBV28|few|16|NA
TGTGCCAGCAGTTTACCCCCCCGCAGAGGGAACACTGAAGCTTTCTTT
CASSLPPRRGNTEAFF
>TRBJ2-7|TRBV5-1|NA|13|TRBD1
TGCGCCAGCACCCGGGACAGCCCTCACGAGCAGTACTTC
CASTRDSPHEQYF
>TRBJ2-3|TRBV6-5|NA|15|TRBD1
TGTGCCAGCAGCCGGACAGGGGTTAGCACAGATACGCAGTATTTT
CASSRTGVSTDTQYF
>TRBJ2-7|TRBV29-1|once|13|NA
TGCAGCGCCGGCGGCCAGGGGGGTTACGAGCAGTACTTC
CSAGGQGGYEQYF
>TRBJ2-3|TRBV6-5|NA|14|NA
TGTGCCAGCAGTTACGGGGGGGCGTTGGATACGCAGTATTTT
CASSYGGALDTQYF
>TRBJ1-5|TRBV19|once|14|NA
TGTGCCAGTACCGACAGTTTCACCAATCAGCCCCAGCATTTT
CASTDSFTNQPQHF
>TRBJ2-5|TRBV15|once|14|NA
TGTGCCACCAGCAGAGTTCGCACAGAAGAGACCCAGTACTTC
CATSRVRTEETQYF
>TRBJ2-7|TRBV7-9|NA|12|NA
TGTGCCAGCAGCCCCCTGGGGGGCGAGCAGTACTTC
CASSPLGGEQYF
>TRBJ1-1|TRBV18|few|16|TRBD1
TGTGCCAGCTCACCACGACAGGGGCTGAGGGTCGCTGAAGCTTTCTTT
CASSPRQGLRVAEAFF
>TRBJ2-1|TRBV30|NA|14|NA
TGTGCCTGGAGCAAAGGGGTCGAGTCCTTAGACGGGTTCTTC
CAWSKGVESLDGFF